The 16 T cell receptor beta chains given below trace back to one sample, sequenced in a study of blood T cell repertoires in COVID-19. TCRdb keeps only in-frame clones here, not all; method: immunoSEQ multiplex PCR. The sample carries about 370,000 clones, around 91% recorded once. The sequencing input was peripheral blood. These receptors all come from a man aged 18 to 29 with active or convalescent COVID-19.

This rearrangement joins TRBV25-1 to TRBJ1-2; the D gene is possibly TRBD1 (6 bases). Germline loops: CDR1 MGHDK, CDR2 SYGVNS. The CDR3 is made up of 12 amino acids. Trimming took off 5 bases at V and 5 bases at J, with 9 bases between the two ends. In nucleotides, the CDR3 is TGTGCCAGCAGTTCTACAGGGTATGGCTACACCTTC. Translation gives CASSSTGYGYTF.

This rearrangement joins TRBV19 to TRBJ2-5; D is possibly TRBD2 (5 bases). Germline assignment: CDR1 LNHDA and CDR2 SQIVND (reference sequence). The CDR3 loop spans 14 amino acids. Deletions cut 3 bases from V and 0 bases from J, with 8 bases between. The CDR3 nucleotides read TGTGCCAGTAGTATCACCGGGGACCAAGAGACCCAGTACTTC. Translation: CASSITGDQETQYF.

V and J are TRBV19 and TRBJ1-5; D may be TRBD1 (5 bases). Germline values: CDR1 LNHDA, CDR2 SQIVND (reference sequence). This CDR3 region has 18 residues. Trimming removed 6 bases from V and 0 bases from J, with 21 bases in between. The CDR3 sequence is CASSTYRGGLTSNQPQHF. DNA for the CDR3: TGTGCCAGTAGCACGTATCGGGGGGGACTGACTAGCAATCAGCCCCAGCATTTT.

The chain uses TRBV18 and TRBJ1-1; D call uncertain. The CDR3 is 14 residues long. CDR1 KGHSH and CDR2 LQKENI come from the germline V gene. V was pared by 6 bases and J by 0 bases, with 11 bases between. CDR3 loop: CASSGAAMNTEAFF. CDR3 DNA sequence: TGTGCCAGCTCCGGAGCAGCAATGAACACTGAAGCTTTCTTT.

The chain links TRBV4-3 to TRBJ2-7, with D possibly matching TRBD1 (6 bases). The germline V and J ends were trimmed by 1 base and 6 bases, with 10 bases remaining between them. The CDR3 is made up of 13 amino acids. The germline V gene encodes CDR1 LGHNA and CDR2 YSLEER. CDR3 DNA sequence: TGCGCCAGCAGCCAAGTGGGGACACGCGAGCAGTACTTC. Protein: CASSQVGTREQYF.

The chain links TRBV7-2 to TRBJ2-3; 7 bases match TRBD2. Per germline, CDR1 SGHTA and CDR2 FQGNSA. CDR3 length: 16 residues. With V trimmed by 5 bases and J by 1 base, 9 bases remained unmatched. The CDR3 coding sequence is TGTGCCAGCAGCGCCCCGACTAGCAGGGGCACAGATACGCAGTATTTT. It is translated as CASSAPTSRGTDTQYF.

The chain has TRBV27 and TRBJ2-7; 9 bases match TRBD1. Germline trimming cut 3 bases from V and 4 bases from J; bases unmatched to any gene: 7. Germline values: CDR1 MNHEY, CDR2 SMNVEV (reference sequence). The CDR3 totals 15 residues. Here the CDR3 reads CASSFPGQGLYEQYF. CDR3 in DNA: TGTGCCAGCAGTTTTCCGGGACAGGGATTATACGAGCAGTACTTC.

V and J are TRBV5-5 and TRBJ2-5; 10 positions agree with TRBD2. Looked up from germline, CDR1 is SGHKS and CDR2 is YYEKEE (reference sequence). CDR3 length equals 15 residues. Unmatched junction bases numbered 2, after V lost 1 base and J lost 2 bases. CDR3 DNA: TGTGCCAGCAGCTTGAGAGCGGGGGGGCAAGAGACCCAGTACTTC. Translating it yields CASSLRAGGQETQYF.

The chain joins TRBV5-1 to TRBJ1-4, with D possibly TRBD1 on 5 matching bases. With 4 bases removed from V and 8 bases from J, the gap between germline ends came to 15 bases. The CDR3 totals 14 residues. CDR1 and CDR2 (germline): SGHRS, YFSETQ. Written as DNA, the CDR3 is TGCGCCAGCAGCCTATCTGGGGAGGGGGAAAAACTGTTTTTT. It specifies CASSLSGEGEKLFF.

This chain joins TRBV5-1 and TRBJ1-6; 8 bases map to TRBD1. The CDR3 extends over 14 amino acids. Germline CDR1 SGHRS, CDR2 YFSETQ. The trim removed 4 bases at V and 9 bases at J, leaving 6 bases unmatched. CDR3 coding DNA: TGCGCCAGCAGCCTTGGACAGGGAACTTCACCCCTCCACTTT. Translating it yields CASSLGQGTSPLHF. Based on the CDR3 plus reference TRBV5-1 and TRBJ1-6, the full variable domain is KAGVTQTPRYLIKTRGQQVTLSCSPISGHRSVSWYQQTPGQGLQFLFEYFSETQRNKGNFPGRFSGRQFSNSRSEMNVSTLELGDSALYLCASSLGQGTSPLHFGNGTRLTVT.

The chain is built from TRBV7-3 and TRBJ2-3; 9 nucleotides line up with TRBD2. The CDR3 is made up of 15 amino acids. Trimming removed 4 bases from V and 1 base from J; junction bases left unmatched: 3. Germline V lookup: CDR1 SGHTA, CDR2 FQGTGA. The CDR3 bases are TGTGCCAGCAGCTCGAGACTAGCGGGCACAGATACGCAGTATTTT. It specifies CASSSRLAGTDTQYF.

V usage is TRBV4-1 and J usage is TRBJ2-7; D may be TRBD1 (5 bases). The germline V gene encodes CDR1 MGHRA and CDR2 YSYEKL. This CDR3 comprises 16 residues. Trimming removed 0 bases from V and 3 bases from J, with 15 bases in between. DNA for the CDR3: TGCGCCAGCAGCCAAGATTCGGCCATGGGGCACTACGAGCAGTACTTC. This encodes CASSQDSAMGHYEQYF.

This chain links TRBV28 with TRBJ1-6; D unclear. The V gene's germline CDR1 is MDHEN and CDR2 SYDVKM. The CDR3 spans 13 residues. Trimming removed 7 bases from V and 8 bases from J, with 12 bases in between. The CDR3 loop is CASKPPSDSPLHF. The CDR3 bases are TGTGCCAGCAAACCCCCGTCGGATTCACCCCTCCACTTT. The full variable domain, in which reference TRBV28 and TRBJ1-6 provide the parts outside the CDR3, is DVKVTQSSRYLVKRTGEKVFLECVQDMDHENMFWYRQDPGLGLRLIYFSYDVKMKEKGDIPEGYSVSREKKERFSLILESASTNQTSMYLCASKPPSDSPLHFGNGTRLTVT.

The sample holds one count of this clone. CDR3 DNA: TGCGCCAGCAGCCAAGGCACACCATATAGCACAGATACGCAGTATTTT. Translating it yields CASSQGTPYSTDTQYF. This chain connects TRBV4-3 to TRBJ2-3, with unresolved D. The CDR3 is 16 residues long. The V and J ends lost 1 base and 0 bases respectively, with 11 bases between them. CDR1 is LGHNA and CDR2 is YSLEER in the germline V gene.

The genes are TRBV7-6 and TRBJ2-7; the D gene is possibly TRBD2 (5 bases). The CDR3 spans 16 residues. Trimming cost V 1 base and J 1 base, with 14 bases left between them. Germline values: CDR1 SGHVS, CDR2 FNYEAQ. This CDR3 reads CASSLGSQRESYEQYF. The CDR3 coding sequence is TGTGCCAGCAGCTTAGGGTCCCAGAGGGAATCCTACGAGCAGTACTTC.

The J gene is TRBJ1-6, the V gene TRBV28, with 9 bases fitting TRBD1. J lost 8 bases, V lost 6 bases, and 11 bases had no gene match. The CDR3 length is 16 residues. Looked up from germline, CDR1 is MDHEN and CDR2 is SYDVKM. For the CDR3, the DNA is TGTGCCAGCAGGACAGGGACAGGGAGGAAAGATTCACCCCTCCACTTT. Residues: CASRTGTGRKDSPLHF. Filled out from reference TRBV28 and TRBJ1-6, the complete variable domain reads DVKVTQSSRYLVKRTGEKVFLECVQDMDHENMFWYRQDPGLGLRLIYFSYDVKMKEKGDIPEGYSVSREKKERFSLILESASTNQTSMYLCASRTGTGRKDSPLHFGNGTRLTVT.